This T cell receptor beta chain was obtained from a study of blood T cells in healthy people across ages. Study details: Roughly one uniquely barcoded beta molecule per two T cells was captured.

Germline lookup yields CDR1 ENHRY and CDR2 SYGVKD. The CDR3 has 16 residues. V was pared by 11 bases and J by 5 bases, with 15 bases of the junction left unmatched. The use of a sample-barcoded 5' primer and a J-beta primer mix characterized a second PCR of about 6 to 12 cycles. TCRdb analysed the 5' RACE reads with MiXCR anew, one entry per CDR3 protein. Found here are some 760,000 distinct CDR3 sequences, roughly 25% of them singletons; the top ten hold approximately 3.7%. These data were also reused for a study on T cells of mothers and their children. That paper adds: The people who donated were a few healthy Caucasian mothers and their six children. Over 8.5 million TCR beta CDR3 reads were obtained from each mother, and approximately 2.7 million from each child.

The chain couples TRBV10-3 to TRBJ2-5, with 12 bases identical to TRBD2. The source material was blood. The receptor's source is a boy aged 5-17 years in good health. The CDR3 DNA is TGTGCCGCCGCGAGTTGGACTAGCGGGGCTGCGGAGACCCAGTACTTC. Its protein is CAAASWTSGAAETQYF.